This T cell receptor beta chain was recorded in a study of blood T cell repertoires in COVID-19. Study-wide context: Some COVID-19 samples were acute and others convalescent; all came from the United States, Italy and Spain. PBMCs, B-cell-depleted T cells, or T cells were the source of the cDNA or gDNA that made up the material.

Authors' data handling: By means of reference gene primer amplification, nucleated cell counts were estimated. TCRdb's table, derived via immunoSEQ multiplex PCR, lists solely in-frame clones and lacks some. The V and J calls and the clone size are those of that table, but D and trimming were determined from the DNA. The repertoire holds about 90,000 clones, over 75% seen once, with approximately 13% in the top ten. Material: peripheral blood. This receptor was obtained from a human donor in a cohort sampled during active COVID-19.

As DNA, the CDR3 is TGTGCAAGTCGCTTAAGGCAGCTAGTCCTCCACGAGCAGTACTTC. Its protein product is CASRLRQLVLHEQYF. This chain uses TRBV12-2 with TRBJ2-7; the DNA was not compared with TRBD2, the D call given in the table. TRBV12-2 counts as a pseudogene. The CDR3 is 15 residues long.